The 30 T cell receptor beta chains below were found in one sample sequenced in a study of blood T cell repertoires in COVID-19. Sequenced by immunoSEQ multiplex PCR; TCRdb stores in-frame clones only, minus some. The table lists some 210,000 clones, roughly 81% of them singletons, with 5% to 6.5% in the top ten. Source material: peripheral blood. All receptors derive from a woman in her seventies with active or convalescent COVID-19.

The chain couples TRBV7-8 to TRBJ2-3, with 8 bases fitting TRBD2. V trimming: 3 bases; J trimming: 2 bases; junction bases outside the gene matches: 7. The germline gives CDR1 SGHVS, CDR2 FQNEAQ. The CDR3 runs 16 residues. CDR3 nucleotides: TGTGCCAGCAGCTTCCCCCTGACTAGCGACACAGATACGCAGTATTTT. Amino acids: CASSFPLTSDTDTQYF.

The J gene is TRBJ2-1, the V gene TRBV11-3; D gene uncertain. Trimming left V 5 bases short and J 4 bases short, with 9 bases between. The CDR3 has 13 amino acids. Germline CDR1 reads SGHNT; CDR2 reads YENEEA. The CDR3 here is CASSVADYNEQFF. The CDR3 coding sequence is TGTGCCAGCAGCGTTGCGGATTACAATGAGCAGTTCTTC.

This clone was seen only a few times. This rearrangement joins TRBV7-9 to TRBJ1-2; 9 nucleotides line up with TRBD1. The length of the CDR3 is 16 residues. Trimming cost V 5 bases and J 4 bases; bases outside gene matches: 11. Germline values: CDR1 SEHNR, CDR2 FQNEAQ (reference sequence). This CDR3 is CASSKAEGQGGYGYTF. The CDR3, as DNA: TGTGCCAGCAGCAAGGCGGAGGGACAGGGCGGCTATGGCTACACCTTC.

The chain uses TRBV19 and TRBJ2-1; 9 nucleotides match TRBD2. This CDR3 comprises 14 residues. V lost 9 bases and J lost 5; bases outside the gene matches: 8. Germline CDR1 reads LNHDA; CDR2 reads SQIVND (reference sequence). Written as DNA, the CDR3 is TGTGCCAGCCTTCCTAGCGGGGTGAACAATGAGCAGTTCTTC. It specifies CASLPSGVNNEQFF.

J is TRBJ2-4 and V is TRBV18; D might be TRBD1 (5 bases). CDR1 and CDR2 from the germline V gene are KGHSH and LQKENI. The CDR3 is made up of 15 amino acids. With 5 bases removed from V and 9 bases from J, the gap between germline ends came to 20 bases. The CDR3: CASSSGSTRGSIQYF. Here the CDR3 DNA reads TGTGCCAGCTCATCAGGGTCCACCCGAGGATCCATTCAGTACTTC.

This clone was seen only once. The chain is built from TRBV7-7 and TRBJ2-5; D possibly corresponds to TRBD2 (6 bases). The V end was cut by 1 base, the J end by 5 bases, with 17 bases between. This CDR3 comprises 16 residues. Per the germline V gene, CDR1 is SSHAT and CDR2 is FNYEAQ (reference sequence). The CDR3 DNA follows: TGTGCCAGCAGCTTAGGGGAGCTAGCGCCGGCGGAGACCCAGTACTTC. Amino acids: CASSLGELAPAETQYF.

V gene TRBV28 combines with J gene TRBJ2-5, with TRBD2 matching 10 bases. V dropped 4 bases and J dropped 4; count of bases not matched to a gene: 6. CDR1 MDHEN and CDR2 SYDVKM come from the germline V gene. The CDR3 sequence is 15 residues long. CDR3 coding DNA: TGTGCCAGCAGTTGGGCTAGCGGGAGAGGAGAGACCCAGTACTTC. Protein sequence: CASSWASGRGETQYF.

A single count supports this clone. The rearrangement joins TRBV6-4 to TRBJ2-3; TRBD2 aligns across 10 bases. CDR1 is MRHNA, CDR2 SNTAGT, per germline. J gave up 5 bases and V 6 bases, and 8 bases lay outside the gene matches. The CDR3 consists of 15 residues. The chain's CDR3 is CASSDLAGAGDTQYF. DNA for the CDR3: TGTGCCAGCAGCGACCTAGCGGGAGCTGGAGATACGCAGTATTTT.

The rearrangement links TRBV5-8 to TRBJ2-5; 7 bases align to TRBD1. V shed 0 bases and J 5 bases; nucleotides not matched to a gene: 10. CDR3 length equals 16 residues. The germline V gene has CDR1 SGHTS and CDR2 YDEGEE. CDR3 loop: CASSLARGGVVETQYF. CDR3 bases: TGTGCCAGCAGCTTGGCCCGAGGGGGCGTGGTGGAGACCCAGTACTTC.

V gene TRBV11-2 combines with J gene TRBJ2-7; no clear D gene. This CDR3 has 15 amino acids. Between the trimmed V and J ends, which lost 4 bases and 4 bases, there was a span of 17 bases. Germline CDR1 SGHAT, CDR2 FQNNGV. CDR3 sequence: CASSSGTRATYEQYF. The CDR3 DNA reads TGTGCCAGCAGCTCGGGTACGAGAGCCACTTACGAGCAGTACTTC.

The chain joins TRBV28 to TRBJ1-5; 7 positions match TRBD1. Trimming removed 5 bases from V and 6 bases from J; junction bases left unmatched: 7. In germline, CDR1 is MDHEN, CDR2 SYDVKM. The CDR3 length is 14 residues. The CDR3 sequence is CASSPPRGVQPQHF. The CDR3 nucleotides are TGTGCCAGCAGTCCCCCCAGGGGGGTTCAGCCCCAGCATTTT.

The gene calls are TRBV5-1 and TRBJ1-1, with TRBD1 identical over 8 bases. The V segment lost 4 bases and the J segment 0 bases; nucleotides outside the gene matches: 5. This CDR3 is 15 amino acids long. From germline, CDR1 is SGHRS and CDR2 YFSETQ. CDR3 amino acids: CASSPDRALNTEAFF. DNA of the CDR3: TGCGCCAGCAGCCCGGACAGGGCCTTGAACACTGAAGCTTTCTTT.

The gene calls are TRBV9 and TRBJ2-7; no definite D call. Germline values: CDR1 SGDLS, CDR2 YYNGEE. This CDR3 contains 13 residues. Deletions cut 4 bases from V and 7 bases from J, with 15 bases between. The CDR3 spells CASSPDWVREQYF. DNA of the CDR3: TGTGCCAGCAGCCCAGACTGGGTTCGAGAGCAGTACTTC.

The CDR3 bases are TGCGCCAGCAGCACAGGGGGTCCCGCTGGAAACACCATATATTTT. This encodes CASSTGGPAGNTIYF. The chain has TRBV5-1 and TRBJ1-3; 8 bases are shared with TRBD1. V gave up 4 bases and J gave up 2 bases; unmatched junction bases: 5. The CDR3 length is 15 residues. The germline V gene encodes CDR1 SGHRS and CDR2 YFSETQ.

The chain recombines TRBV5-6 with TRBJ1-5; no clear D. Germline-derived CDR1 and CDR2 are SGHDT and YYEEEE. The CDR3 totals 13 residues. Trimming took 3 bases from V and 6 from J, leaving 10 bases between them. The DNA of the CDR3 is TGTGCCAGCAGCTCCCGTCGGGGTCAGCCCCAGCATTTT. Encoded protein: CASSSRRGQPQHF.

The chain employs TRBV9 and TRBJ1-1, with 7 bases matching TRBD1. V shed 2 bases and J 5 bases; nucleotides not matched to a gene: 6. Germline-derived CDR1 and CDR2 are SGDLS and YYNGEE. CDR3 length: 14 amino acids. CDR3 sequence (DNA): TGTGCCAGCAGCGTGGGCCAGGGGGGTACTGAAGCTTTCTTT. Its protein is CASSVGQGGTEAFF.

This rearrangement joins TRBV4-1 to TRBJ2-3; 7 bases agree with TRBD2. Per germline, CDR1 MGHRA and CDR2 YSYEKL. The CDR3 length is 16 residues. After removal of 4 bases from V and 6 bases from J, the junction contained 13 bases not matched to a gene. DNA of the CDR3: TGCGCCAGCAGCCCCCTCGGGGCGGGAGTTTATGATACGCAGTATTTT. It codes for CASSPLGAGVYDTQYF.

This chain connects TRBV3-1 (or the pseudogene TRBV3-2) to TRBJ2-1; 9 bases agree with TRBD2. CDR1 is LGHDT, CDR2 YNNKEL, per germline (reference sequence). CDR3 length: 18 residues. Trimming took 1 base from V and 3 from J; bases not matched to a gene: 10. The CDR3 DNA sequence: TGTGCCAGCAGCCAAGTGGGCCGAAGCGGGAGGCTCTACAATGAGCAGTTCTTC. Protein: CASSQVGRSGRLYNEQFF.

This clone was seen a few times. This chain links TRBV7-8 with TRBJ1-2, with 10 bases aligning to TRBD1. J gave up 5 bases and V 5 bases, and 17 bases lay outside the gene matches. The germline V gene has CDR1 SGHVS and CDR2 FQNEAQ. The CDR3 runs to 18 residues. This chain's CDR3 is CASSPSGGQGTSLYGYTF. In DNA form, the CDR3 reads TGTGCCAGCAGCCCAAGTGGGGGACAGGGGACTTCACTTTATGGCTACACCTTC.

The rearrangement joins TRBV28 to TRBJ2-7; 10 bases line up with TRBD2. J was trimmed by 6 bases and V by 6 bases; bases with no gene match: 11. The CDR3 covers 15 residues. Germline values: CDR1 MDHEN, CDR2 SYDVKM. Written as DNA, the CDR3 is TGTGCCAGCAGCGTGTGGCTAGCGGGAGCGGGCGAGCAGTACTTC. Protein sequence: CASSVWLAGAGEQYF.

The chain combines TRBV28 with TRBJ2-1; TRBD2 aligns across 8 bases. Germline lookup yields CDR1 MDHEN and CDR2 SYDVKM. Trimming at V came to 10 bases and at J to 2 bases, leaving 13 bases not matched to a gene. This CDR3 is 16 amino acids long. CDR3 DNA: TGTGCCACTGCTGCTCGGGGGGGCCCTACCTACAATGAGCAGTTCTTC. Protein product: CATAARGGPTYNEQFF.

This clone has just a few counts. The rearrangement uses TRBV30 and TRBJ1-2; 7 nucleotides match TRBD1. The CDR3 has 14 residues. Per the germline V gene, CDR1 is GTSNPN and CDR2 is SVGIG (reference sequence). Trimming at V came to 6 bases and at J to 1 base, leaving 8 bases not matched to a gene. DNA for the CDR3: TGTGCCTGCAGGGGGTTAGAAAGTAACTATGGCTACACCTTC. Its translation is CACRGLESNYGYTF.

The chain combines TRBV19 with TRBJ2-1; a possible D gene is TRBD2 (5 bases). The CDR3 length is 16 residues. Trimming took off 3 bases at V and 1 base at J, with 13 bases between the two ends. CDR1 and CDR2 from the germline V gene are LNHDA and SQIVND (reference sequence). CDR3 sequence: CASSMEAGGSYNEQFF. The CDR3 nucleotides are TGTGCCAGTAGTATGGAGGCCGGTGGGTCCTACAATGAGCAGTTCTTC.

The V and J genes are TRBV24-1 and TRBJ2-1, with TRBD1 as a possible D gene (5 bases). The CDR3 runs to 16 residues. Per the germline V gene, CDR1 is KGHDR and CDR2 is SFDVKD. Trimming stripped 0 bases from V and 2 bases from J, with 10 bases between. The DNA of the CDR3 is TGTGCCACCAGTGATTTGCCCCAGGGCCCCTACAATGAGCAGTTCTTC. Its translation is CATSDLPQGPYNEQFF.

Note on this clone: This sample includes further DNA sequences coding for the same CDR3. V and J are TRBV28 and TRBJ2-7; the match to TRBD2 covers 10 bases. Germline CDR1 reads MDHEN; CDR2 reads SYDVKM. This CDR3 is built from 15 residues. The trim removed 2 bases at V and 1 base at J, leaving 2 bases unmatched. In DNA form, the CDR3 reads TGTGCCAGCAGTTTAGTAGCGGGAGGTTCCTACGAGCAGTACTTC. Protein: CASSLVAGGSYEQYF.

The J gene is TRBJ1-2, the V gene TRBV3-1 (or the pseudogene TRBV3-2); weak D call: TRBD1 (5 bases). This CDR3 is 15 amino acids long. Between the trimmed V and J ends, which lost 1 base and 3 bases, there was a span of 12 bases. Germline CDR1 is LGHDT and CDR2 is YNNKEL (reference sequence). The CDR3 DNA reads TGTGCCAGCAGCCAAGCGGGAGGGACGTACTATGGCTACACCTTC. Amino acid sequence: CASSQAGGTYYGYTF.

The rearrangement joins TRBV4-1 to TRBJ2-1, with 9 bases matching TRBD2. The junction had 5 bases not matched to a gene; V was cut back by 2 bases and J by 6 bases. This CDR3 region has 15 residues. Germline CDR1 reads MGHRA; CDR2 reads YSYEKL. This CDR3 reads CASSQIAGVSNEQFF. CDR3 bases: TGCGCCAGCAGCCAAATAGCGGGAGTCTCCAATGAGCAGTTCTTC.

This clone was detected a few times. The J gene is TRBJ2-7, the V gene TRBV6-7, with no clear D. TRBV6-7 is annotated as an ORF whose role is uncertain. V was pared by 10 bases and J by 4 bases, with 11 bases between. The CDR3 has 11 amino acids. As DNA, the CDR3 is TGTGCCACCCACGCGGCTTACGAGCAGTACTTC. It encodes CATHAAYEQYF.

The chain employs TRBV28 and TRBJ2-2; D is possibly TRBD2 (5 bases). CDR3 length: 15 residues. Germline V gene lookup returns CDR1 MDHEN and CDR2 SYDVKM. V lost 5 bases and J 3 bases, leaving 13 bases between the germline ends. The CDR3 region is CASSLLGSDTGELFF. The CDR3 coding sequence is TGTGCCAGCAGTCTACTAGGGAGTGACACCGGGGAGCTGTTTTTT.

This clone was counted a single time. J is TRBJ2-3 and V is TRBV28; 8 bases align to TRBD2. This CDR3 is 14 amino acids long. The germline gives CDR1 MDHEN, CDR2 SYDVKM. The junction had 3 bases not matched to a gene; V was cut back by 3 bases and J by 4 bases. This chain's CDR3 is CASSFSGNADTQYF. As DNA, the CDR3 is TGTGCCAGCAGTTTTAGCGGGAACGCAGATACGCAGTATTTT.